This T cell receptor beta chain is from a study of blood T cells in healthy people across ages. Whole-study context: About one barcoded beta molecule per two T cells came from capture by template switching.

PCR was performed a second time for about 7 to 12 cycles using a sample-barcoded 5' primer and a J-beta primer mix. A 12-random-nucleotide template-switch adaptor tagged each cDNA molecule. A single record per CDR3 protein comes from TCRdb applying MiXCR to the 5' RACE reads. In the table there are 1.8 million or so distinct CDR3 sequences, around 40% of which are singletons. Germline V gene data show CDR1 as SQVTM and CDR2 as ANQGSEA. The CDR3 is 12 amino acids. V was trimmed by 7 bases and J by 2 bases, leaving 10 bases between them. Sample: blood. The rearrangement links TRBV29-1 to TRBJ2-3; tentatively, D is TRBD1 (5 bases). The clonotype comes from a human donor in good health. DNA of the CDR3: TGCAGCGCTGCGGACACCACAGATACGCAGTATTTT. Protein: CSAADTTDTQYF.